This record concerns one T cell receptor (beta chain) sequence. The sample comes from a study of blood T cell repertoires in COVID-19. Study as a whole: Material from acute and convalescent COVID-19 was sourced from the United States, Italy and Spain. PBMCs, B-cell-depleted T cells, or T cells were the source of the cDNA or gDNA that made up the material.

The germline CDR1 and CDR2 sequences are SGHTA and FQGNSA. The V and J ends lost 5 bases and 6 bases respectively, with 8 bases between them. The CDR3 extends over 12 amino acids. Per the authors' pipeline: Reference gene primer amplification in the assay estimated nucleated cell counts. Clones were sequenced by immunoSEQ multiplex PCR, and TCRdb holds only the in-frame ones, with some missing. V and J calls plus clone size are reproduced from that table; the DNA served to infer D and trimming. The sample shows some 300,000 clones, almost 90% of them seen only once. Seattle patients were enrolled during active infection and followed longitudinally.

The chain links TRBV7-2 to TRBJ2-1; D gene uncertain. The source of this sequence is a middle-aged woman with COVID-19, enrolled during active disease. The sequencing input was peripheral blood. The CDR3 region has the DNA TGTGCCAGCAGCCGAGAGAGCAATGAGCAGTTCTTC. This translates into CASSRESNEQFF.